This TCR beta chain was sequenced for a study of T cells in Graves' hyperthyroidism and ophthalmopathy. Amplification of TCR beta CDR3 regions was performed using RNA transcripts as template. The HTBI primer set drove a first-round RT-PCR of the TCR CDR3. Via MiXCR, TCRdb re-called the multiplex PCR reads, giving one row per CDR3 protein. In the table there are fewer than 400,000 distinct CDR3 sequences, just under 25% of which are singletons. Study-wide results and limits: Peripheral blood also featured most of the thyroid clonotypes expanded above 0.001. The model's output predicted ophthalmopathy at a median of about 6.5 months prior to onset.

Trimming took off 1 base at V and 0 bases at J, with 7 bases between the two ends. CDR1 is SGHVS, CDR2 FNYEAQ, per germline. This CDR3 comprises 15 residues. Stable disease denoted Graves' hyperthyroidism without ophthalmopathy progression within 18 months. Each diagnosis drew on symptoms, thyroxine, TRAb, thyroid ultrasound and orbital computed tomography findings. As to this clonotype: The antigen remains unidentified.

This rearrangement joins TRBV7-6 to TRBJ1-5, with D unclear. Sequencing was performed on blood. This sequence was found in a man aged 50-60 years with Graves' hyperthyroidism. The CDR3 sequence is CASSLGHDSNQPQHF. DNA for the CDR3: TGTGCCAGCAGCTTAGGTCACGATAGCAATCAGCCCCAGCATTTT.